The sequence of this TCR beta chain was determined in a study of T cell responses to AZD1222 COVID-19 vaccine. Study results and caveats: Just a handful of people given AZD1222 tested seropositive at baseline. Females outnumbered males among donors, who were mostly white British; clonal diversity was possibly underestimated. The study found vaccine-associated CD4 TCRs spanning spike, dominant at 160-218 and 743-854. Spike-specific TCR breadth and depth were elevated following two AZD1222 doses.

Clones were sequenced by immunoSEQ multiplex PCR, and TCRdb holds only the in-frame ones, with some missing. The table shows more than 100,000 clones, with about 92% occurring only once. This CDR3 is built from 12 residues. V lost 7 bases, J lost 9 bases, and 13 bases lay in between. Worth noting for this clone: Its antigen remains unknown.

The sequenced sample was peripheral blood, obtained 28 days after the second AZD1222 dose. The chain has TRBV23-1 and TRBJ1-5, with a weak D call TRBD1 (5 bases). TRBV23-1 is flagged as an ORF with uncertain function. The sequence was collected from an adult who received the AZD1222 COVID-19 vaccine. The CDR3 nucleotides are TGCGCCAGCAAGCGGGGGAATAGGCCCCAGCATTTT. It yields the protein CASKRGNRPQHF.